What follows are 6 T cell receptor beta chains derived from one specimen sequenced in a study of control samples from healthy donors and cancer patients (TCRdb year 2020). Receptor libraries were prepared by the immunoSEQ multiplex PCR assay. This immuneACCESS table, as held by TCRdb, lists in-frame sequences with V and J called but not all clones. Of the missing ones, under half trace to an unresolved V gene in checked studies; the others have no known cause. Across this sample there are tens of thousands of clones, with around nine tenths seen only once. The ten biggest clones cover roughly 5.5% of the sample. Sequencing was performed on PBMCs. All receptors come from a man aged 60-69 years with colorectal cancer.

The CDR3 is CASSNLLGGLTYEQYF. The CDR3 nucleotides are TGTGCCAGCAGTAACCTTCTGGGGGGCCTGACCTACGAGCAGTACTTC. V is TRBV27 and J is TRBJ2-7, with D perhaps assigned TRBD1 or TRBD2 (6 bases each). The CDR3 has 16 residues. The germline V gene has CDR1 MNHEY and CDR2 SMNVEV (reference sequence). The V end was cut by 5 bases, the J end by 2 bases, with 19 bases between.

The chain combines TRBV15 with TRBJ2-3, with 7 bases aligning to TRBD1. Losses at the gene ends were 1 base for V and 4 bases for J; bases not matched to a gene: 5. The CDR3 is 15 residues long. Germline V gene lookup returns CDR1 LNHNV and CDR2 YYDKDF (reference sequence). The CDR3 sequence: CATSRGQGEADTQYF. CDR3 DNA: TGTGCCACCAGCAGAGGACAGGGAGAAGCAGATACGCAGTATTTT.

The chain combines TRBV5-5 with TRBJ2-5; D possibly corresponds to TRBD2 (6 bases). The V end lost 1 base, the J end lost 3 bases, and 22 bases lay between the germline ends. The CDR3 runs to 18 residues. The germline V gene has CDR1 SGHKS and CDR2 YYEKEE (reference sequence). CDR3 sequence (DNA): TGTGCCAGCAGCTTGAGACCCCCGGAGCGGACTAATGAAGAGACCCAGTACTTC. Amino acid sequence: CASSLRPPERTNEETQYF.

This sequence joins TRBV6-5 and TRBJ1-5; no reliable D call. This CDR3 contains 14 residues. CDR1 is MNHEY, CDR2 SVGAGI, per germline. V dropped 0 bases and J dropped 9 bases, with 12 bases sitting between them. CDR3 bases: TGTGCCAGCAGTTACTCGGGAGGAGGGCGGCCCCAGCATTTT. It yields the protein CASSYSGGGRPQHF.

The gene calls are TRBV6-4 and TRBJ2-1; 8 nucleotides align to TRBD1. CDR1 and CDR2 (germline): MRHNA, SNTAGT. The CDR3 has 17 residues. V lost 2 bases to trimming and J lost 4 bases; unmatched junction nucleotides: 10. The DNA for the CDR3 is TGTGCCAGCAGTGACAGGGGCCAGGGGGCTAGATACAATGAGCAGTTCTTC. It translates to CASSDRGQGARYNEQFF.

The V call is TRBV9, the J call TRBJ1-5; D is undetermined. The CDR3 sequence is 13 residues long. V gave up 3 bases and J gave up 3 bases, with 7 bases separating them. Germline CDR1 is SGDLS and CDR2 is YYNGEE. The chain's CDR3 is CASSGNTNQPQHF. DNA of the CDR3: TGTGCCAGCAGCGGGAACACCAATCAGCCCCAGCATTTT.